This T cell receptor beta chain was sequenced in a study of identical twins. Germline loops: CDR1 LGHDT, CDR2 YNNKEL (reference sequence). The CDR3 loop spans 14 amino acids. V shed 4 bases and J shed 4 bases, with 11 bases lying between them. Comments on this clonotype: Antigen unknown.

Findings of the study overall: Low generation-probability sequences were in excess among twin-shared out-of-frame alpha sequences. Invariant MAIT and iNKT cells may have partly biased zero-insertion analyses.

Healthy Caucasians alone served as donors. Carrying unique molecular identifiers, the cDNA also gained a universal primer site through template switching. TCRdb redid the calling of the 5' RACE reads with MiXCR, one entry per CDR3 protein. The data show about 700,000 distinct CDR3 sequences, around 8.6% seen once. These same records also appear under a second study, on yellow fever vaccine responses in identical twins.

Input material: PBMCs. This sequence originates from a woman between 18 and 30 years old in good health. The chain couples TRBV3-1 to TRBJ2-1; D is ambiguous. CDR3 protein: CASSLRLTYNEQFF. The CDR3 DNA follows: TGTGCCAGCAGCCTTCGACTTACGTACAATGAGCAGTTCTTC.